Below are 3 T cell receptor beta chains sequenced from a single sample in a study of neoadjuvant nivolumab and ipilimumab in lung cancer. Generated by immunoSEQ multiplex PCR, the TCRdb table keeps only in-frame clones and is missing some. The sample has tens of thousands of clones, about 88% seen once. Sequences were derived from peripheral blood, sampled before neoadjuvant nivolumab, alone or with ipilimumab. These receptor sequences come from an adult with non-small cell lung cancer.

The V call is TRBV5-5, the J call TRBJ2-7; perhaps TRBD2 as D (5 bases). The V gene's germline CDR1 is SGHKS and CDR2 YYEKEE (reference sequence). This CDR3 comprises 15 residues. V was trimmed by 2 bases and J by 1 base, leaving 13 bases between them. The CDR3 spells CASSFPGTLSYEQYF. The CDR3 region has the DNA TGTGCCAGCAGCTTTCCGGGAACCCTGTCCTACGAGCAGTACTTC.

A single count supports this clone. V is TRBV4-1 and J is TRBJ2-1; TRBD1 matches 9 bases. V lost 3 bases to trimming and J lost 2 bases; unmatched junction nucleotides: 5. CDR1 MGHRA and CDR2 YSYEKL come from the germline V gene. The CDR3 has 16 amino acids. CDR3 region: CASSHDWTGAYNEQFF. CDR3 coding DNA: TGCGCCAGCAGCCATGATTGGACAGGGGCCTACAATGAGCAGTTCTTC.

The genes are TRBV2 and TRBJ2-2, with 8 bases identical to TRBD1. Germline-derived CDR1 and CDR2 are SNHLY and FYNNEI. The length of the CDR3 is 14 residues. V shed 6 bases, J shed 7 bases, and the junction held 7 bases outside the gene matches. This CDR3 reads CASRPDRGGGELFF. The CDR3 DNA sequence: TGTGCCAGCAGACCCGACAGGGGAGGCGGGGAGCTGTTTTTT.